These T cell receptor beta chains were read from a single sample in a study of cytomegalovirus exposure and HLA in healthy donors. The assay was immunoSEQ multiplex PCR, and TCRdb's table has in-frame clones only and misses some. The sample data list 45,000 to 60,000 clones. The sequenced material came from PBMCs. The receptors come from a male donor in good health and CMV-seronegative. CDR3s include the opening cysteine and the closing phenylalanine or tryptophan. Each record gives: D gene, J gene, V gene, CDR3 protein. A D gene is named only where the DNA matches it firmly.

d_call: -; j_call: TRBJ2-5; v_call: TRBV30; cdr3_aa: CAWSVSGFQETQYF
d_call: -; j_call: TRBJ1-2; v_call: TRBV2; cdr3_aa: CASSESPGSYGYTF
d_call: -; j_call: TRBJ2-7; v_call: TRBV30; cdr3_aa: CAWSQDVYEQYF
d_call: TRBD1; j_call: TRBJ2-3; v_call: TRBV18; cdr3_aa: CASSPRTGTTDTQYF
d_call: TRBD1; j_call: TRBJ1-2; v_call: TRBV7-9; cdr3_aa: CASSPRDSYGYTF
d_call: TRBD1; j_call: TRBJ1-1; v_call: TRBV6-5; cdr3_aa: CASKQGAVNTEAFF
d_call: -; j_call: TRBJ1-5; v_call: TRBV10-1; cdr3_aa: CASSESGGPQHF
d_call: -; j_call: TRBJ1-5; v_call: TRBV6-5; cdr3_aa: CASSTGSNQPQHF
d_call: TRBD1; j_call: TRBJ1-2; v_call: TRBV6-1; cdr3_aa: CASSGTGAGYTF
d_call: -; j_call: TRBJ1-2; v_call: TRBV29-1; cdr3_aa: CSVVTGGGGYTF
d_call: -; j_call: TRBJ2-7; v_call: TRBV4-1; cdr3_aa: CASSQAGAAYEQYF
d_call: -; j_call: TRBJ1-5; v_call: TRBV6-1; cdr3_aa: CASSPQGGQPQHF
d_call: -; j_call: TRBJ2-3; v_call: TRBV7-3; cdr3_aa: CASSLTGDTQYF
d_call: -; j_call: TRBJ1-2; v_call: TRBV4-1; cdr3_aa: CASSPQGSSYNYGYTF
d_call: -; j_call: TRBJ2-7; v_call: TRBV7-9; cdr3_aa: CASSPRESYEQYF
d_call: TRBD1; j_call: TRBJ1-1; v_call: TRBV18; cdr3_aa: CASSPTGTGGADAFF